Listed here are 22 T cell receptor beta chains from one sample, sequenced in a study of response to subunit inactivated influenza vaccine. From the RT-PCR reads, TCRdb called clonotypes with MiXCR, one entry per CDR3 protein. The table lists 500,000 to 600,000 distinct CDR3 sequences, about 15% of them singletons. The input for sequencing was CD4+ T cells sorted from PBMCs, taken around 25 months after vaccination. Receptors were obtained from a man in his fifties or sixties who received an inactivated influenza vaccine.

This clonotype has just a few counts. The rearrangement uses TRBV29-1 and TRBJ1-1, with 7 nucleotides matching TRBD1. Trimming took 7 bases from V and 4 from J; bases not matched to a gene: 9. Per the germline V gene, CDR1 is SQVTM and CDR2 is ANQGSEA. There are 13 residues in the CDR3. DNA for the CDR3: TGCAGCGGAGGACAGGTTTATTCCACTGAAGCTTTCTTT. Protein sequence: CSGGQVYSTEAFF.

The rearrangement joins TRBV4-2 to TRBJ2-7, with 7 bases that match TRBD2. The CDR3 totals 14 residues. Trimming cost V 0 bases and J 7 bases; bases outside gene matches: 6. Germline V gives CDR1 LGHNA, CDR2 YNFKEQ. CDR3 sequence (DNA): TGTGCCAGCAGCCAAGAGGGTAATAGCGGGGAGCAGTACTTC. It encodes CASSQEGNSGEQYF.

The chain carries TRBV24-1 and TRBJ2-2; the D gene is possibly TRBD1 (8 bases). The germline gives CDR1 KGHDR, CDR2 SFDVKD. V lost 4 bases and J lost 5, with 16 bases in between. The CDR3 extends over 16 amino acids. CDR3 sequence reads: CATSEPQGGRTGELFF. As DNA, the CDR3 is TGTGCCACCAGTGAACCACAGGGGGGGCGAACCGGGGAGCTGTTTTTT.

This clonotype showed up many times. This chain connects TRBV7-2 to TRBJ2-3, with no clear D. The germline CDR1 and CDR2 sequences are SGHTA and FQGNSA. The CDR3 covers 14 residues. V was pared by 1 base and J by 0 bases, with 5 bases between. CDR3 bases: TGTGCCAGCAGCTTAGGACTTAGCACAGATACGCAGTATTTT. This translates into CASSLGLSTDTQYF.

The chain links TRBV28 to TRBJ2-7; 9 nucleotides line up with TRBD1. This CDR3 has 13 amino acids. V trimming: 8 bases; J trimming: 5 bases; junction bases outside the gene matches: 7. The germline V gene has CDR1 MDHEN and CDR2 SYDVKM. Here the CDR3 reads CASCRDRVDEQYF. DNA of the CDR3: TGTGCCAGCTGCCGGGACAGGGTCGACGAGCAGTACTTC.

V and J are TRBV15 and TRBJ1-1; D possibly corresponds to TRBD1 (5 bases). The germline gives CDR1 LNHNV, CDR2 YYDKDF (reference sequence). This CDR3 region has 13 residues. The V end was cut by 0 bases, the J end by 6 bases, with 8 bases between. Here the CDR3 DNA reads TGTGCCACCAGCAGAGATGTAGGGGCTGAAGCTTTCTTT. Translated, it gives CATSRDVGAEAFF. The variable domain in full, with the rest retrieved from reference TRBV15 and TRBJ1-1, is DAMVIQNPRYQVTQFGKPVTLSCSQTLNHNVMYWYQQKSSQAPKLLFHYYDKDFNNEADTPDNFQSRRPNTSFCFLDIRSPGLGDTAMYLCATSRDVGAEAFFGQGTRLTVV.

This clonotype was seen many times. The chain couples TRBV20-1 to TRBJ1-2, with 8 bases aligning to TRBD1. This CDR3 is 13 amino acids long. The J segment lost 6 bases and the V segment lost 3 bases, leaving 6 bases of the junction unmatched. Germline assignment: CDR1 DFQATT and CDR2 SNEGSKA (reference sequence). The CDR3 coding sequence is TGCAGTGCTAGTATCCAGGGGGCTAATGGCTACACCTTC. The encoded protein is CSASIQGANGYTF.

The sample holds many counts of this clonotype. The CDR3: CASRPRGAYNEQFF. CDR3 nucleotides: TGTGCCAGCAGACCCAGGGGGGCCTACAATGAGCAGTTCTTC. This chain joins TRBV12-3 or TRBV12-4 and TRBJ2-1, with a possible D match to TRBD1 (7 bases). The V end lost 6 bases, the J end lost 2 bases, and 11 bases lay between the germline ends. CDR3 size: 14 residues.

The chain joins TRBV9 to TRBJ1-1, with a tentative D call TRBD1 (6 bases). Germline V gene sequence: CDR1 SGDLS, CDR2 YYNGEE. This CDR3 has 14 amino acids. The germline V and J ends were trimmed by 2 bases and 3 bases, with 11 bases remaining between them. CDR3 residues: CASSVTGIDTEAFF. CDR3 nucleotide sequence: TGTGCCAGCAGCGTGACAGGTATAGACACTGAAGCTTTCTTT.

CDR3 bases: TGTGCCAGCAGGCCCGATTACAATGAGCAGTTCTTC. It codes for CASRPDYNEQFF. The chain links TRBV6-5 to TRBJ2-1; D call uncertain. The CDR3 has 12 amino acids. Germline assignment: CDR1 MNHEY and CDR2 SVGAGI. The ends were cut back, 6 bases at V and 4 bases at J, with 7 bases in the middle.

There are many counts of this clonotype. The genes are TRBV29-1 and TRBJ2-3, with D possibly being TRBD1 (6 bases). The CDR3 extends over 14 amino acids. Trimming shortened V by 7 bases and J by 2 bases, and 16 bases separated the two germline ends. Germline values: CDR1 SQVTM, CDR2 ANQGSEA. The DNA for the CDR3 is TGCAGCGCCGGGACAAATAGATACACAGATACGCAGTATTTT. It translates to CSAGTNRYTDTQYF.

This rearrangement joins TRBV5-1 to TRBJ2-7; 10 bases are shared with TRBD1. The V gene's germline CDR1 is SGHRS and CDR2 YFSETQ. After removal of 4 bases from V and 6 bases from J, the junction contained 4 bases not matched to a gene. CDR3 size: 13 residues. The CDR3 DNA reads as TGCGCCAGCAGCAGGGACAGGGGATTCGAGCAGTACTTC. Its translation is CASSRDRGFEQYF.

The table lists this clonotype with a few counts. This rearrangement joins TRBV7-9 to TRBJ2-7; D gene ambiguous. The V and J ends lost 2 bases and 12 bases respectively, with 17 bases between them. CDR3 length: 13 amino acids. Germline loops: CDR1 SEHNR, CDR2 FQNEAQ (reference sequence). The CDR3 DNA reads TGTGCCAGCAGCTTAAATGGGCCATCGTCCGGGTACTTC. It yields the protein CASSLNGPSSGYF.

The DNA of the CDR3 is TGCGCCAGCAGCTCACACAGGGAGACCGGGGAGCTGTTTTTT. It yields the protein CASSSHRETGELFF. This sequence joins TRBV5-1 and TRBJ2-2; maybe TRBD1 (6 bases). V was cut by 3 bases and J by 5 bases, with 11 bases left in between. Per the germline V gene, CDR1 is SGHRS and CDR2 is YFSETQ. The CDR3 length is 14 residues.

This clonotype was picked up many times. The chain carries TRBV3-1 and TRBJ2-7; 7 nucleotides match TRBD1. With V trimmed by 3 bases and J by 3 bases, 5 bases remained unmatched. Germline values: CDR1 LGHDT, CDR2 YNNKEL (reference sequence). CDR3 length equals 14 residues. The CDR3 nucleotides read TGTGCCAGCAGCCAGACAGGGTGGGACTACGAGCAGTACTTC. Translation: CASSQTGWDYEQYF.

As to this clonotype: This may stem from a read error, because a much larger clone lies one nucleotide away. J is TRBJ2-6 and V is TRBV19; D call uncertain. The CDR3 length is 14 residues. Germline values: CDR1 LNHDA, CDR2 SQIVND (reference sequence). The DNA of the CDR3 is TGTGCCAGTAGCTTCCGCTCTGAGGCCAACGTCCTGACTTTC. It translates to CASSFRSEANVLTF.

The chain combines TRBV20-1 with TRBJ2-1; 10 bases agree with TRBD2. CDR3 size: 14 residues. With V trimmed by 3 bases and J by 6 bases, 5 bases remained unmatched. Germline CDR1 reads DFQATT; CDR2 reads SNEGSKA (reference sequence). The CDR3 sequence: CSARSGGALNEQFF. CDR3 bases: TGCAGTGCTAGGAGCGGGGGGGCACTCAATGAGCAGTTCTTC.

V gene TRBV5-5 combines with J gene TRBJ1-5, with D hard to call. Germline lookup yields CDR1 SGHKS and CDR2 YYEKEE (reference sequence). The CDR3 length is 17 residues. Deletions cut 1 base from V and 2 bases from J, with 16 bases between. Written as DNA, the CDR3 is TGTGCCAGCAGCTTGTCGTACTCGGCGGGTGGCAATCAGCCCCAGCATTTT. Its protein product is CASSLSYSAGGNQPQHF.

This clonotype was observed a handful of times. The V gene is TRBV5-1, the J gene TRBJ2-1; tentatively, D is TRBD1 (8 bases). The CDR3 is 16 residues long. The ends were cut back, 4 bases at V and 7 bases at J, with 21 bases in the middle. Germline CDR1 and CDR2: SGHRS and YFSETQ. The CDR3 protein is CASSGTGGGSFNEQFF. As DNA, the CDR3 is TGCGCCAGCAGCGGAACAGGGGGGGGAAGTTTTAATGAGCAGTTCTTC.

This clonotype has a handful of counts. V and J are TRBV19 and TRBJ2-2; 11 bases line up with TRBD1. The J segment lost 6 bases and the V segment lost 2 bases, leaving 8 bases of the junction unmatched. The CDR3 totals 17 residues. Germline-derived CDR1 and CDR2 are LNHDA and SQIVND (reference sequence). The CDR3, as DNA: TGTGCCAGTAGTATAACTTTGGGGACAGGGGGTTCCGGGGAGCTGTTTTTT. Encoded protein: CASSITLGTGGSGELFF.

In this sample, this clonotype turned up many times. This chain connects TRBV5-1 to TRBJ1-1, with 9 nucleotides matching TRBD1. Germline-derived CDR1 and CDR2 are SGHRS and YFSETQ. With 4 bases clipped from V and 1 base from J, the junction kept 5 bases outside the gene matches. The CDR3 length is 15 residues. The CDR3 is CASSPGQGRNTEAFF. As DNA, the CDR3 is TGCGCCAGCAGCCCGGGACAGGGTAGGAACACTGAAGCTTTCTTT. The variable domain in full, completed from reference TRBV5-1 and TRBJ1-1, reads KAGVTQTPRYLIKTRGQQVTLSCSPISGHRSVSWYQQTPGQGLQFLFEYFSETQRNKGNFPGRFSGRQFSNSRSEMNVSTLELGDSALYLCASSPGQGRNTEAFFGQGTRLTVV.

The rearrangement uses TRBV28 and TRBJ2-1; no firm D call. This CDR3 spans 13 amino acids. The germline V gene has CDR1 MDHEN and CDR2 SYDVKM. V was pared by 7 bases and J by 3 bases, with 10 bases between. The CDR3 DNA reads TGTGCCAGCAAACTGGGAAACTACAATGAGCAGTTCTTC. Protein: CASKLGNYNEQFF. Looking up the rest from reference TRBV28 and TRBJ2-1 gives the full variable domain: DVKVTQSSRYLVKRTGEKVFLECVQDMDHENMFWYRQDPGLGLRLIYFSYDVKMKEKGDIPEGYSVSREKKERFSLILESASTNQTSMYLCASKLGNYNEQFFGPGTRLTVL.